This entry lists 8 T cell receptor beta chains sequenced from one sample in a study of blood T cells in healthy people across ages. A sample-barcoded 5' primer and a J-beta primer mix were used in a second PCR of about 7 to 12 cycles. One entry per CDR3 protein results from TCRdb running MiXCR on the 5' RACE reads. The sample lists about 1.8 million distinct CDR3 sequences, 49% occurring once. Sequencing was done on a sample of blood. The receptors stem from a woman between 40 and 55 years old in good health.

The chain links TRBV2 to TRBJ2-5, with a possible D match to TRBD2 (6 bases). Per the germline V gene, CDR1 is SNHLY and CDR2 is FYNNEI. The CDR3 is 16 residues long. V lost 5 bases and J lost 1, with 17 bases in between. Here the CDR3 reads CASSPIKTRAQETQYF. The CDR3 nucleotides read TGTGCCAGCAGTCCAATCAAGACTAGGGCCCAAGAGACCCAGTACTTC. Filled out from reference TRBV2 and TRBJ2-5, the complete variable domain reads EPEVTQTPSHQVTQMGQEVILRCVPISNHLYFYWYRQILGQKVEFLVSFYNNEISEKSEIFDDQFSVERPDGSNFTLKIRSTKLEDSAMYFCASSPIKTRAQETQYFGPGTRLLVL.

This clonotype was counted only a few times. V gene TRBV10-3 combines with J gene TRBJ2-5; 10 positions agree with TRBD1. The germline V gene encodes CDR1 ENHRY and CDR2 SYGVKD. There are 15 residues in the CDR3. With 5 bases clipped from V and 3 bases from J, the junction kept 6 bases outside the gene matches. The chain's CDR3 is CAISTLGQGEETQYF. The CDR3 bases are TGTGCCATCAGTACCCTCGGACAGGGGGAAGAGACCCAGTACTTC.

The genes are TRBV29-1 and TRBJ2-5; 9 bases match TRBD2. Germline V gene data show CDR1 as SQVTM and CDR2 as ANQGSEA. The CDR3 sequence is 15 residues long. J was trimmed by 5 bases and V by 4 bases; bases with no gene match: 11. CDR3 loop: CSVGKGGGAGETQYF. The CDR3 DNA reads TGCAGCGTTGGTAAAGGCGGGGGGGCAGGGGAGACCCAGTACTTC.

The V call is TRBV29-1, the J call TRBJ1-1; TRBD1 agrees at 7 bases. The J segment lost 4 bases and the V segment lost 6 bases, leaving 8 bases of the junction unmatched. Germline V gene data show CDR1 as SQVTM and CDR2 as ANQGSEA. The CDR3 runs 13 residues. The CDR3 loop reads CSVQTGLSTEAFF. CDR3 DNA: TGCAGCGTCCAGACAGGGTTAAGCACTGAAGCTTTCTTT.

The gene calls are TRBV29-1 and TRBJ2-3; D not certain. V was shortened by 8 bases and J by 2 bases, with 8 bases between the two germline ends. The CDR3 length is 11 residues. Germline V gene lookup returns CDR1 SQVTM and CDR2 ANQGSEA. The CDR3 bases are TGCAGCTGCAGGAACACAGATACGCAGTATTTT. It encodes CSCRNTDTQYF.

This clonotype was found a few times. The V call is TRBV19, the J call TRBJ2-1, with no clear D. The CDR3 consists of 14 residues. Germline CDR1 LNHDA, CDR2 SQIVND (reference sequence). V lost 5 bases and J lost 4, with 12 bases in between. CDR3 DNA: TGTGCCAGTAGTCCTCGGAGCGAATACAATGAGCAGTTCTTC. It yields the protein CASSPRSEYNEQFF.

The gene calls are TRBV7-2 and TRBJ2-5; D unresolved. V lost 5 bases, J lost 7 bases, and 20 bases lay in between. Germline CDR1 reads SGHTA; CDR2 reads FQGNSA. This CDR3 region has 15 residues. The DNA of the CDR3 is TGTGCCAGCAGCGAACCCTCTCGGACCCCGGGGACCCAGTACTTC. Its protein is CASSEPSRTPGTQYF.

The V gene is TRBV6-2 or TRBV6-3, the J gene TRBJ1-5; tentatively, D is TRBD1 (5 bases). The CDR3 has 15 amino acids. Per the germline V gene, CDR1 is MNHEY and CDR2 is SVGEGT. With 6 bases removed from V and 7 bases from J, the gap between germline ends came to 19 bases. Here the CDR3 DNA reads TGTGCCAGCAGGCTATACGAAGGGGTGGAACAGCCCCAGCATTTT. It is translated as CASRLYEGVEQPQHF.